This TCR beta chain was observed in a study of cytomegalovirus exposure and HLA in healthy donors. PCR primers comprised 60 Vbeta and 13 Jbeta primers. TCRdb keeps only in-frame clones here, not all; method: immunoSEQ multiplex PCR. Of roughly 100,000 clones listed, 76% are singletons. This CDR3 comprises 14 residues. The germline CDR1 and CDR2 sequences are MGHRA and YSYEKL. The V gene lost 7 bases and the J gene lost 5 bases, with 12 bases spanning the gap. The source is a woman aged 18-29 years in good health and CMV-seropositive. The rearrangement uses TRBV4-1 and TRBJ1-6; D is ambiguous. The sample taken for sequencing was PBMCs. The CDR3 sequence is CASKPGWHNSPLHF. The CDR3 DNA follows: TGCGCCAGCAAGCCGGGGTGGCATAATTCACCCCTCCACTTT.